The next 8 T cell receptor beta chains were all read from a single sample in a study of Ad26.COV2.S vaccination and SARS-CoV-2 variants. Treatment noted: 19 received Ad26.COV2.S at low or high dose, single or two shots; 5 received placebo; per-sample allocation not given. Day 63 after the first injection of vaccine or placebo was the sampling time. This table comes from immunoSEQ multiplex PCR, and its TCRdb copy is limited to in-frame clones, with some not included. This table has around 450,000 clones, about 90% appearing once. Sequenced material: peripheral blood, taken in a trial of Ad26.COV2.S vaccine versus placebo. These receptors were taken from a person aged 18 to 59 who received the Ad26.COV2.S COVID-19 vaccine or a placebo.

This chain connects TRBV5-4 to TRBJ2-5, with 8 positions matching TRBD1. The CDR3 runs to 15 residues. Germline loops: CDR1 SGHNT, CDR2 YYREEE (reference sequence). Unmatched junction bases numbered 11, after V lost 5 bases and J lost 5 bases. As DNA, the CDR3 is TGTGCCAGCAGTTTTGGGGACAGGCGGGGTGAGACCCAGTACTTC. It encodes CASSFGDRRGETQYF.

In this sample, this clone turned up once. The sample has other DNA sequences that encode this CDR3 too. The rearrangement joins TRBV18 to TRBJ2-3; no clear D. The CDR3 spans 13 residues. The germline V gene has CDR1 KGHSH and CDR2 LQKENI. The germline V and J ends were trimmed by 2 bases and 3 bases, with 6 bases remaining between them. CDR3 in amino acids: CASSPGITDTQYF. DNA of the CDR3: TGTGCCAGCTCACCAGGCATTACAGATACGCAGTATTTT.

This sequence joins TRBV11-3 and TRBJ2-5; no firm D call. From germline, CDR1 is SGHNT and CDR2 YENEEA. V lost 1 base, J lost 2 bases, and 8 bases lay in between. The CDR3 extends over 14 amino acids. The CDR3 spells CASSLGQAQETQYF. As DNA, the CDR3 is TGTGCCAGCAGCTTAGGGCAGGCACAAGAGACCCAGTACTTC.

This chain connects TRBV4-2 to TRBJ2-5; D is perhaps TRBD2 (6 bases). Trimming took off 1 base at V and 5 bases at J, with 17 bases between the two ends. The CDR3 is 16 amino acids. CDR1 and CDR2 (germline): LGHNA, YNFKEQ. CDR3 DNA: TGTGCCAGCAGCCAAGGGGAAGCGGGTGTTACGGAGACCCAGTACTTC. Encoded protein: CASSQGEAGVTETQYF.

V gene TRBV5-6 combines with J gene TRBJ1-2; TRBD1 matches at 9 bases. The CDR3 extends over 16 amino acids. In germline, CDR1 is SGHDT, CDR2 YYEEEE. Losses at the gene ends were 4 bases for V and 4 bases for J; bases not matched to a gene: 11. The CDR3 DNA sequence: TGTGCCAGCAGCGGATCCGGGACAGGGACCCTCTATGGCTACACCTTC. Translation gives CASSGSGTGTLYGYTF.

As for this clone: The germline gene is not matched at one end of the junction; a read error may be the cause. The chain has TRBV7-9 and TRBJ2-7; perhaps TRBD2 as D (7 bases). This CDR3 region has 14 residues. Germline-derived CDR1 and CDR2 are SEHNR and FQNEAQ (reference sequence). CDR3 residues: CASSLGGGAGEQYF. DNA for the CDR3: TGCGCCAGCAGCTTAGGGGGGGGAGCTGGCGAGCAGTACTTC.

The V call is TRBV28, the J call TRBJ1-6, with a possible D match to TRBD1 (5 bases). Germline CDR1 and CDR2: MDHEN and SYDVKM. Between the trimmed V and J ends, which lost 7 bases and 6 bases, there was a span of 16 bases. The CDR3 has 15 residues. This CDR3 is CASNPGRAFNSPLHF. CDR3 nucleotides: TGTGCCAGCAACCCGGGCAGGGCGTTTAATTCACCCCTCCACTTT.

The chain combines TRBV7-2 with TRBJ1-4, with 12 bases fitting TRBD1. J gave up 8 bases and V 5 bases, and 0 bases lay outside the gene matches. CDR1 is SGHTA, CDR2 FQGNSA, per germline. The CDR3 has 13 amino acids. CDR3 loop: CASSGTGGEKLFF. CDR3 nucleotide sequence: TGTGCCAGCAGCGGGACAGGGGGCGAAAAACTGTTTTTT.